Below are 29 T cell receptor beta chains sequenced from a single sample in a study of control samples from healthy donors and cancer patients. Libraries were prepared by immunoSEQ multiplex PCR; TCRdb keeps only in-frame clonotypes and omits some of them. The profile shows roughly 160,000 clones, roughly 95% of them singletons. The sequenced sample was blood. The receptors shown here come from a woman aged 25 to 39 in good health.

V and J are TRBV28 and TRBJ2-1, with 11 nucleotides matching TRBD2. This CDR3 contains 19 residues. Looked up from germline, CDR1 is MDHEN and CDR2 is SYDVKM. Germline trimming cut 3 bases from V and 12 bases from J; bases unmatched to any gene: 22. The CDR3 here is CASSLLMGRGTSGRRGQFF. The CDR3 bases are TGTGCCAGCAGTTTGTTGATGGGCCGCGGGACTAGCGGCCGAAGGGGGCAGTTCTTC.

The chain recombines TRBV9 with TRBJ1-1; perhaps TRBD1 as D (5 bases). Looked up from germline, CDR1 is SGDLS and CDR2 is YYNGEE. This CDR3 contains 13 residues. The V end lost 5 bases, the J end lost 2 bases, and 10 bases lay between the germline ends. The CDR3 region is CASSRQRNTEAFF. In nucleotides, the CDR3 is TGTGCCAGCAGTAGACAGAGAAACACTGAAGCTTTCTTT.

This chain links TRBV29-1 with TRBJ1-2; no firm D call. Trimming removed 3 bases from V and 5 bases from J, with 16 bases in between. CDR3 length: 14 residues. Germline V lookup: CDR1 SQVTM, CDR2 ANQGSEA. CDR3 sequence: CSVDGGSRVYGYTF. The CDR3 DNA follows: TGCAGCGTTGACGGAGGGTCTCGGGTATATGGCTACACCTTC.

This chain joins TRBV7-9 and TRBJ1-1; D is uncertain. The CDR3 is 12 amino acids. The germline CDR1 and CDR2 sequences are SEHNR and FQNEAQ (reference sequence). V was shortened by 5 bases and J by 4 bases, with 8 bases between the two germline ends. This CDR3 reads CASSPGGTEAFF. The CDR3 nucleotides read TGTGCCAGCAGCCCGGGAGGCACTGAAGCTTTCTTT.

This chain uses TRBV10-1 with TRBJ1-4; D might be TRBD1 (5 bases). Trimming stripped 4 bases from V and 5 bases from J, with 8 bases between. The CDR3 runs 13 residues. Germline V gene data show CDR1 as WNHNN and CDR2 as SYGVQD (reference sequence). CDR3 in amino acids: CASSGGRNEKLFF. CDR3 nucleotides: TGCGCCAGCAGTGGGGGACGGAATGAAAAACTGTTTTTT.

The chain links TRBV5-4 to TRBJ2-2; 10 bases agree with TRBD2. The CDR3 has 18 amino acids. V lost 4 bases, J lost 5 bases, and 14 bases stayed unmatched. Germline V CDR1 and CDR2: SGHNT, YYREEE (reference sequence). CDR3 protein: CASSPVLQSGRVTGELFF. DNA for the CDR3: TGTGCCAGCAGCCCCGTTTTACAGAGCGGGAGGGTGACCGGGGAGCTGTTTTTT.

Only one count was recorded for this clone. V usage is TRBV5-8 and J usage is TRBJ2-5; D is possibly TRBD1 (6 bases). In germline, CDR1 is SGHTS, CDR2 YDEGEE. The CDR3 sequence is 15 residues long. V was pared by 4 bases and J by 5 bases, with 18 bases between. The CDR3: CASSDQGQGYETQYF. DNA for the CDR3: TGTGCCAGCAGCGATCAGGGGCAGGGCTACGAGACCCAGTACTTC.

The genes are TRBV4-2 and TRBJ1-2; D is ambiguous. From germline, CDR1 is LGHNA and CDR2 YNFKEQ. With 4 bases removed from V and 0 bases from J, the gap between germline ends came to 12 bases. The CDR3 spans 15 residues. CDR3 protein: CASSPLGPANYGYTF. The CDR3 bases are TGTGCCAGCAGCCCCCTAGGGCCAGCTAACTATGGCTACACCTTC.

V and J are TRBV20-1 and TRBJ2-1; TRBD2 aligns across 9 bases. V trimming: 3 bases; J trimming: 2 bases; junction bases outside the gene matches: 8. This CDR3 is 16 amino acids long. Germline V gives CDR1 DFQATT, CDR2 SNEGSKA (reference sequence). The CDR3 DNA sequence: TGCAGTGCTAGTAAGGTGGGACTAGCAACCTACAATGAGCAGTTCTTC. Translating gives CSASKVGLATYNEQFF.

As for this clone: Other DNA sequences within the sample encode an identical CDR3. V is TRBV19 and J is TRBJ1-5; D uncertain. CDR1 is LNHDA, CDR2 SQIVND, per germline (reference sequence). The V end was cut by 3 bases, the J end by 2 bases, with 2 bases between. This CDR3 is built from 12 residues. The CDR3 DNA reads TGTGCCAGTAGTATTGGCAATCAGCCCCAGCATTTT. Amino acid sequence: CASSIGNQPQHF.

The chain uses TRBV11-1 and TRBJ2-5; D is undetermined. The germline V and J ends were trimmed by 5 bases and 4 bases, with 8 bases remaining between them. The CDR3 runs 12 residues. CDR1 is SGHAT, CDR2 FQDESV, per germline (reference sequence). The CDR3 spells CASSGQAETQYF. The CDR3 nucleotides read TGTGCCAGCAGCGGTCAAGCAGAGACCCAGTACTTC.

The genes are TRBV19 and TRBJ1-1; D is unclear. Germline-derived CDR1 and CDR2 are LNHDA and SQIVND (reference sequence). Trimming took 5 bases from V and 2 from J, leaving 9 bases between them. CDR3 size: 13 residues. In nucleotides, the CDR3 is TGTGCCAGTAGTCCCGGTTTAAACACTGAAGCTTTCTTT. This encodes CASSPGLNTEAFF.

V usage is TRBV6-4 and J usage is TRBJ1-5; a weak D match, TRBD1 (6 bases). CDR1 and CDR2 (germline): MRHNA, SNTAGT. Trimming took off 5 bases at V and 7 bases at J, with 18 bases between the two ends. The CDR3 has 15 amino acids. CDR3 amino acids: CASSPDSAGGQPQHF. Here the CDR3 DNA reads TGTGCCAGCAGTCCAGACAGTGCCGGGGGCCAGCCCCAGCATTTT.

The CDR3 nucleotides are TGTGCCACCAGCAGAGATGGCAGGCAAAATTCACCCCTCCACTTT. Its translation is CATSRDGRQNSPLHF. The rearrangement links TRBV15 to TRBJ1-6; D uncertain. The CDR3 loop spans 15 amino acids. The V end lost 0 bases, the J end lost 7 bases, and 10 bases lay between the germline ends. Germline assignment: CDR1 LNHNV and CDR2 YYDKDF (reference sequence).

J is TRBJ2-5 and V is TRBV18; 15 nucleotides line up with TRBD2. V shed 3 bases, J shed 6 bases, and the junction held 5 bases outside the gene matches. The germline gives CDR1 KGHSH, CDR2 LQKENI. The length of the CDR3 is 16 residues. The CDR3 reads CASSPSGLAGGKTQYF. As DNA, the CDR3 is TGTGCCAGCTCACCCTCAGGACTAGCGGGAGGGAAGACCCAGTACTTC.

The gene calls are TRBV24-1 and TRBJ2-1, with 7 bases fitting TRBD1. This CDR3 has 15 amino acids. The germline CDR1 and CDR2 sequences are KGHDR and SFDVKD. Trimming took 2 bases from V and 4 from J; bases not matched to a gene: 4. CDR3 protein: CATSDSGQRYNEQFF. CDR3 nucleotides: TGTGCCACCAGTGATTCGGGACAGCGTTACAATGAGCAGTTCTTC.

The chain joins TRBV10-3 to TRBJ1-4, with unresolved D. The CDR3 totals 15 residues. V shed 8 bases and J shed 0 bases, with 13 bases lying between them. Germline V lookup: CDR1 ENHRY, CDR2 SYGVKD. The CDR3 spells CAIGDFYATNEKLFF. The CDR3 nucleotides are TGTGCCATCGGAGACTTTTATGCAACTAATGAAAAACTGTTTTTT.

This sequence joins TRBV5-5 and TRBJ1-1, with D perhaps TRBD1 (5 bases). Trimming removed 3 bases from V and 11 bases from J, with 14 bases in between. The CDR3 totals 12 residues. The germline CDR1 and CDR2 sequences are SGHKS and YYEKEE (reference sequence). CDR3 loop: CASSSSTVIAFF. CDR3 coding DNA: TGTGCCAGCAGCTCTTCGACAGTCATTGCTTTCTTT.

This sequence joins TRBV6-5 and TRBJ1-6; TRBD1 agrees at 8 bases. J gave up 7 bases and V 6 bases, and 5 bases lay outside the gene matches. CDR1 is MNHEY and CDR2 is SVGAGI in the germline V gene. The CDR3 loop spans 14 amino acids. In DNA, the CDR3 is TGTGCCAGCAGCCGACAGGGGAAAAATTCACCCCTCCACTTT. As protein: CASSRQGKNSPLHF.

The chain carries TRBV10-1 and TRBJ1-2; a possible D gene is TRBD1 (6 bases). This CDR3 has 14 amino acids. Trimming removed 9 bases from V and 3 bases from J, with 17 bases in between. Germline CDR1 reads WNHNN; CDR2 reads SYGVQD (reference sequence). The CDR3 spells CASKWGRDYYGYTF. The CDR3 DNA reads TGCGCCAGTAAATGGGGGCGCGATTACTATGGCTACACCTTC.

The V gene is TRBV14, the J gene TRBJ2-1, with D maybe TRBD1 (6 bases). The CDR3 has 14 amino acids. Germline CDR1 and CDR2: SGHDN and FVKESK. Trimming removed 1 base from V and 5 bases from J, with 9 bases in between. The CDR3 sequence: CASSQVQGHNEQFF. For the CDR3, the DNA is TGTGCCAGCAGCCAAGTACAGGGCCACAATGAGCAGTTCTTC.

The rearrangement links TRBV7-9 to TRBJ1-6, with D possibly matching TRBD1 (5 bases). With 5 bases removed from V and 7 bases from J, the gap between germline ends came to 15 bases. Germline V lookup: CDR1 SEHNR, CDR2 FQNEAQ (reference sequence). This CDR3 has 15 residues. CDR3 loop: CASSPGGEVNSPLHF. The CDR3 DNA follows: TGTGCCAGCAGCCCTGGGGGGGAAGTCAATTCACCCCTCCACTTT. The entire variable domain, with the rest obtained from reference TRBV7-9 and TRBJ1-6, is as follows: DTGVSQNPRHKITKRGQNVTFRCDPISEHNRLYWYRQTLGQGPEFLTYFQNEAQLEKSRLLSDRFSAERPKGSFSTLEIQRTEQGDSAMYLCASSPGGEVNSPLHFGNGTRLTVT.

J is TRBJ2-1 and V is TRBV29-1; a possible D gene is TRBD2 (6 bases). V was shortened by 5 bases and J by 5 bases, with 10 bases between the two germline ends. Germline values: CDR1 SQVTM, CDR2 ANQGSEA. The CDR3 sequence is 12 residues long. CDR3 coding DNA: TGCAGCGTTACCGGGGGAGACAATGAGCAGTTCTTC. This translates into CSVTGGDNEQFF.

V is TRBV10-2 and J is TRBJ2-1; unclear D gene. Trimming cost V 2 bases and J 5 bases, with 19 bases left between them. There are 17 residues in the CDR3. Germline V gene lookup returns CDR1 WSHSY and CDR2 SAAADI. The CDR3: CASSEGPGLTQHNEQFF. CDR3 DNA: TGCGCCAGCAGTGAGGGCCCAGGCCTGACACAACACAATGAGCAGTTCTTC.

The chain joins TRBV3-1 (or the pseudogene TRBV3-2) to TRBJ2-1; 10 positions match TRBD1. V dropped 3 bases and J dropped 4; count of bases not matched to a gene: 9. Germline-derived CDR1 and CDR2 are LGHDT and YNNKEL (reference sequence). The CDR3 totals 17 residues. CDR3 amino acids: CASSQLASGQGYNEQFF. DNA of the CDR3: TGTGCCAGCAGCCAGCTGGCGTCGGGACAGGGGTACAATGAGCAGTTCTTC.

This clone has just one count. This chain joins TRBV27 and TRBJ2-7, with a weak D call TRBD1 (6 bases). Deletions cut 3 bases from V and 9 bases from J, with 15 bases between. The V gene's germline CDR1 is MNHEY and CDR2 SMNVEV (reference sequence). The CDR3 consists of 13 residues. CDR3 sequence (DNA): TGTGCCAGCAGTTTGGGACAAAGACAAGTGCAGTACTTC. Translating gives CASSLGQRQVQYF.

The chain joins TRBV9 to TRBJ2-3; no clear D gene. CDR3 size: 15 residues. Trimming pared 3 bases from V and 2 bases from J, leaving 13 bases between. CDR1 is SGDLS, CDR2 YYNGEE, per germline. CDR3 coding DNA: TGTGCCAGCAGCGGGCCCGGGTCAGCCACAGATACGCAGTATTTT. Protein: CASSGPGSATDTQYF.

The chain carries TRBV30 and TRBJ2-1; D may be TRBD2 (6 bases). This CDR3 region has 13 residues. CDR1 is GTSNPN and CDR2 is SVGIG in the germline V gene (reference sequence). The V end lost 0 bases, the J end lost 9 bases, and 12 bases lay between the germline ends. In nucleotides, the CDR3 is TGTGCCTGGAGTGTAATTGGAGGGCTTGAGCAGTTCTTC. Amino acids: CAWSVIGGLEQFF.

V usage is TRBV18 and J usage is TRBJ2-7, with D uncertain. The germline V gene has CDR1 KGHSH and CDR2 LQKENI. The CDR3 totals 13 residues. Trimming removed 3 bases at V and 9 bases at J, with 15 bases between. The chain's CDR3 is CASSPPGQARQYF. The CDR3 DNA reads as TGTGCCAGCTCACCCCCTGGGCAGGCGCGGCAGTACTTC.